The sequence of this TCR beta chain was determined in a study of tumor and adjacent non-tumor tissue in lung cancer. Study-level information: Patients comprised about a dozen adenocarcinoma, a couple of squamous cell carcinoma and 1 small cell lung cancer.

Findings and caveats of the study: Higher tumor TCR diversity was associated with shorter survival.

At least ten counts were recorded for this clonotype. Its antigen remains unidentified. No cell sorting was done before RNA was extracted from the tissue. More than 3 cm separated this lung sample from the edge of the tumor. Newly diagnosed lung cancer patients had thoracic surgery in China, August–late 2014, without prior chemotherapy. TCRbeta libraries were built with three rounds of nested PCR, modified from ARM-PCR. TCRdb re-called the multiplex PCR reads through MiXCR, storing one row per CDR3 protein. The sample comprises approximately 100,000 distinct CDR3 sequences, around 57% of which are singletons, and 19% rests with the top ten. CDR3 size: 13 residues. V shed 5 bases and J 6 bases; nucleotides not matched to a gene: 5. Germline assignment: CDR1 WSHSY and CDR2 SAAADI.

The chain carries TRBV10-2 and TRBJ1-2, with 8 bases lining up with TRBD1. The receptor comes from a man in his fifties or sixties with non-small cell lung cancer. Input material: distant non-tumor lung tissue. CDR3 amino acids: CASSRATGDGYTF. DNA for the CDR3: TGCGCCAGCAGTAGAGCGACAGGGGATGGCTACACCTTC.